Relative to its sample, the clone carrying this TCR beta chain is medium-sized. This sample's TCRbeta library carried unique molecular identifier barcodes. TCRdb re-analysed the PCR reads in MiXCR, keeping a single row per CDR3 protein. The sample shows roughly 98,000 distinct CDR3 sequences, roughly 15% of them seen only once. The sample is drawn from a study of T-cell reconstitution after alpha-beta-depleted transplantation in children. This CDR3 spans 17 amino acids. CDR1 and CDR2 (germline): LGHDT, YNNKEL (reference sequence). V was pared by 1 base and J by 5 bases, with 20 bases between. V usage is TRBV3-1 and J usage is TRBJ2-5; TRBD2 might be the D (6 bases). The source is a male patient aged 2-15 years who had a stem cell transplant for acute lymphoblastic leukemia, so the T cells may come from the graft donor. The sample here was PBMCs, mostly from graft donor cells, taken 180 days after TCRalphabeta/CD19-depleted stem cell transplant. The CDR3 region has the DNA TGTGCCAGCAGCCAAGGAATTGCGGGACCCTCAGAGGAGACCCAGTACTTC. It translates to CASSQGIAGPSEETQYF.